The 14 T cell receptor beta chains presented below share a single source sample, sequenced in a study of identifying expanded T cells in peripheral blood. TCRdb's table, derived via immunoSEQ multiplex PCR, lists solely in-frame clones and lacks some. Among approximately 120,000 clones, 75% to 90% were seen once, and the ten largest hold roughly 3.3%. Sequenced: blood. Every receptor here comes from a person between 18 and 69 years old in good health.

The chain joins TRBV6-5 to TRBJ2-5; 8 bases agree with TRBD2. CDR1 is MNHEY, CDR2 SVGAGI, per germline. The V and J ends lost 8 bases and 6 bases, in that order; junction bases with no gene match: 11. The CDR3 is 14 amino acids. The CDR3 loop is CASSDGGAGQTQYF. In DNA form, the CDR3 reads TGTGCCAGCTCTGACGGGGGGGCCGGTCAGACCCAGTACTTC.

The chain is built from TRBV2 and TRBJ2-5; D uncertain. The germline V gene has CDR1 SNHLY and CDR2 FYNNEI. The CDR3 extends over 12 amino acids. V was clipped by 6 bases and J by 5 bases, with 10 bases between them. CDR3 bases: TGTGCCAGCAGGACCGACGGGGAGACCCAGTACTTC. Protein product: CASRTDGETQYF. The entire variable domain, with the rest obtained from reference TRBV2 and TRBJ2-5, is as follows: EPEVTQTPSHQVTQMGQEVILRCVPISNHLYFYWYRQILGQKVEFLVSFYNNEISEKSEIFDDQFSVERPDGSNFTLKIRSTKLEDSAMYFCASRTDGETQYFGPGTRLLVL.

The V call is TRBV18, the J call TRBJ1-2; D gene uncertain. V gave up 2 bases and J gave up 3 bases, with 7 bases separating them. Germline lookup yields CDR1 KGHSH and CDR2 LQKENI. The CDR3 covers 13 residues. The CDR3 loop reads CASSPSLDYGYTF. CDR3 nucleotide sequence: TGTGCCAGCTCACCATCTCTTGACTATGGCTACACCTTC.

This clone was counted between two and nine times. The rearrangement links TRBV18 to TRBJ1-5; 8 nucleotides align to TRBD1. Germline V gene sequence: CDR1 KGHSH, CDR2 LQKENI. The CDR3 runs to 14 residues. V lost 5 bases to trimming and J lost 9 bases; unmatched junction nucleotides: 9. CDR3 loop: CASSEWTGTRPQHF. CDR3 sequence (DNA): TGTGCCAGCTCAGAATGGACAGGGACTCGGCCCCAGCATTTT.

This chain links TRBV2 with TRBJ1-1; D is uncertain. V was trimmed by 5 bases and J by 11 bases, leaving 15 bases between them. This CDR3 contains 12 residues. The V gene's germline CDR1 is SNHLY and CDR2 FYNNEI. CDR3 sequence reads: CASSQQRLRAFF. For the CDR3, the DNA is TGTGCCAGCAGTCAGCAACGGCTTCGTGCTTTCTTT.

This chain links TRBV30 with TRBJ1-2, with 8 bases that match TRBD1. The CDR3 consists of 13 residues. From germline, CDR1 is GTSNPN and CDR2 SVGIG (reference sequence). After removal of 3 bases from V and 3 bases from J, the junction contained 3 bases not matched to a gene. This chain's CDR3 is CAWSGTGYYGYTF. In nucleotides, the CDR3 is TGTGCCTGGAGCGGGACAGGCTACTATGGCTACACCTTC.

This clone appeared once. The rearrangement uses TRBV29-1 and TRBJ1-2, with 7 bases matching TRBD1. This CDR3 is built from 12 residues. After removal of 6 bases from V and 4 bases from J, the junction contained 5 bases not matched to a gene. The V gene's germline CDR1 is SQVTM and CDR2 ANQGSEA. CDR3 region: CSVPTGSYGYTF. In DNA form, the CDR3 reads TGCAGCGTCCCGACAGGGAGCTATGGCTACACCTTC.

The gene calls are TRBV5-1 and TRBJ2-1; no reliable D call. The V end was cut by 4 bases, the J end by 5 bases, with 4 bases between. Germline V gene lookup returns CDR1 SGHRS and CDR2 YFSETQ. This CDR3 region has 11 residues. The CDR3 DNA reads as TGCGCCAGCAGCCTAAACAATGAGCAGTTCTTC. Amino acid sequence: CASSLNNEQFF. Full variable domain (rest looked up from reference TRBV5-1 and TRBJ2-1): KAGVTQTPRYLIKTRGQQVTLSCSPISGHRSVSWYQQTPGQGLQFLFEYFSETQRNKGNFPGRFSGRQFSNSRSEMNVSTLELGDSALYLCASSLNNEQFFGPGTRLTVL.

The gene calls are TRBV4-3 and TRBJ1-1; D possibly corresponds to TRBD1 (6 bases). The CDR3 contains 18 residues. The V and J ends lost 0 bases and 1 base respectively, with 18 bases between them. CDR1 and CDR2 (germline): LGHNA, YSLEER. The CDR3, as DNA: TGCGCCAGCAGCCAAGATCGCGTAGGGGGAATCGGGAACACTGAAGCTTTCTTT. Its protein product is CASSQDRVGGIGNTEAFF.

This rearrangement joins TRBV28 to TRBJ1-1; tentative D call: TRBD1 (6 bases). V lost 3 bases to trimming and J lost 2 bases, with 16 bases between them. CDR3 length: 16 amino acids. CDR1 and CDR2 (germline): MDHEN, SYDVKM. The chain's CDR3 is CASSLTLRTVNTEAFF. In DNA, the CDR3 is TGTGCCAGCAGTTTGACACTGCGGACAGTCAACACTGAAGCTTTCTTT.

V and J are TRBV7-2 and TRBJ1-1; TRBD1 matches at 9 bases. Germline V gene data show CDR1 as SGHTA and CDR2 as FQGNSA. This CDR3 contains 17 residues. After removal of 4 bases from V and 4 bases from J, the junction contained 13 bases not matched to a gene. The CDR3 here is CASSSWTGVEGSTEAFF. The CDR3 DNA follows: TGTGCCAGCAGCTCTTGGACAGGGGTTGAGGGATCCACTGAAGCTTTCTTT.

This clone occurred once. J is TRBJ1-2 and V is TRBV7-9; tentatively, D is TRBD1 (5 bases). In germline, CDR1 is SEHNR, CDR2 FQNEAQ (reference sequence). Trimming pared 0 bases from V and 8 bases from J, leaving 16 bases between. This CDR3 comprises 15 residues. CDR3 in amino acids: CASSLASGLGPGYTF. The DNA for the CDR3 is TGTGCCAGCAGCTTAGCGTCGGGTTTGGGACCCGGCTACACCTTC.

The J gene is TRBJ1-1, the V gene TRBV19; tentative D call: TRBD1 (5 bases). Germline V gene lookup returns CDR1 LNHDA and CDR2 SQIVND (reference sequence). CDR3 size: 17 residues. The ends were cut back, 0 bases at V and 1 base at J, with 15 bases in the middle. The CDR3: CASSIDPLVRGNTEAFF. CDR3 in DNA: TGTGCCAGTAGTATAGACCCCCTAGTTAGGGGGAACACTGAAGCTTTCTTT. The full variable domain, rest sourced from reference TRBV19 and TRBJ1-1, is DGGITQSPKYLFRKEGQNVTLSCEQNLNHDAMYWYRQDPGQGLRLIYYSQIVNDFQKGDIAEGYSVSREKKESFPLTVTSAQKNPTAFYLCASSIDPLVRGNTEAFFGQGTRLTVV.

The rearrangement links TRBV6-6 to TRBJ1-1; D is unresolved. CDR3 size: 13 residues. In germline, CDR1 is MNHNY, CDR2 SVGAGI (reference sequence). Trimming took 6 bases from V and 8 from J, leaving 16 bases between them. CDR3 residues: CASRRGVLEEAFF. The CDR3, as DNA: TGTGCCAGCAGACGCGGGGTCCTTGAGGAAGCTTTCTTT.